This paragraph reports one T cell receptor beta chain. The antigen remains unidentified. Amplified TCR beta CDR3 regions came from RNA transcripts. The primer set for the first-round RT-PCR of the TCR CDR3 was HTBI. TCRdb reprocessed the multiplex PCR reads with MiXCR, giving one entry per CDR3 protein. The table includes about 250,000 distinct CDR3 sequences, over 20% detected once. These data originate in a study of T cells in Graves' hyperthyroidism and ophthalmopathy. Study-wide results and limits: Blood also showed most of the thyroid clonotypes that were expanded above 0.001.

This CDR3 has 15 amino acids. V lost 4 bases to trimming and J lost 0 bases; unmatched junction nucleotides: 5. The germline V gene has CDR1 MNHNS and CDR2 SASEGT. Exclusion criteria comprised uncontrolled infection, other autoimmune disease, pregnancy or lactation. Isolation of PBMCs was performed on 8.5 to 10 ml fresh peripheral blood. The chain couples TRBV6-1 to TRBJ1-2; 7 bases are a match to TRBD1. The source material was blood. The receptor comes from a woman aged 40 to 49 with Graves' ophthalmopathy. CDR3 region: CASSGGTAANYGYTF. CDR3 sequence (DNA): TGTGCCAGCAGTGGCGGGACAGCAGCTAACTATGGCTACACCTTC.